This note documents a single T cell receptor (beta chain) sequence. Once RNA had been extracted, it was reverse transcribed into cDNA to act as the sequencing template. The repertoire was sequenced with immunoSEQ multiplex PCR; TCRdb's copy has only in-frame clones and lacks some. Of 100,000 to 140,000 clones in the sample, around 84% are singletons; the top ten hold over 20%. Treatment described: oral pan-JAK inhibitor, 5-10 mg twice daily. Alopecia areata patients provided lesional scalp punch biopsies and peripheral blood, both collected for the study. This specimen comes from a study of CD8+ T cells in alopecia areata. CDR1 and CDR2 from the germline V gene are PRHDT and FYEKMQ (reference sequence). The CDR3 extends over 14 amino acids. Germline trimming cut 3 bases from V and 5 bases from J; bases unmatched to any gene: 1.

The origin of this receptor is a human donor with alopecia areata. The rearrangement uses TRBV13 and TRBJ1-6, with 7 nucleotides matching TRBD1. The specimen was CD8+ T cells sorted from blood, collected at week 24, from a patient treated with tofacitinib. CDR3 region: CASSFTGDNSPLHF. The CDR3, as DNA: TGTGCCAGCAGCTTCACAGGGGATAATTCACCCCTCCACTTT.